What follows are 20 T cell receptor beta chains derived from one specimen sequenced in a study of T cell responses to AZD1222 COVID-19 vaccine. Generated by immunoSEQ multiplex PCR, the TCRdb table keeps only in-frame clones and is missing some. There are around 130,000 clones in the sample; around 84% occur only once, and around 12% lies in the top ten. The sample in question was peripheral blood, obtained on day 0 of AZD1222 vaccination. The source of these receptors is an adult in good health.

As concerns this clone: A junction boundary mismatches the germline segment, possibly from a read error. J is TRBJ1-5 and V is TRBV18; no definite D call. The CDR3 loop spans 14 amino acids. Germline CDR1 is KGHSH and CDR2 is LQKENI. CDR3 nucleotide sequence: TGTGCCAGCTCGCCACGGGCAAGCAATCAGCCCCAGCATTTT. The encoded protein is CASSPRASNQPQHF.

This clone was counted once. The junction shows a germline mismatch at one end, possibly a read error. The CDR3 coding sequence is TGCAGCGTGGGACAGGGGGCTAAATATGGCTACACCTTC. This translates into CSVGQGAKYGYTF. The V and J genes are TRBV29-1 and TRBJ1-2, with TRBD1 matching over 12 bases. The CDR3 totals 13 residues. From germline, CDR1 is SQVTM and CDR2 ANQGSEA. Filled out from reference TRBV29-1 and TRBJ1-2, the complete variable domain reads SAVISQKPSRDICQRGTSLTIQCQVDSQVTMMFWYRQQPGQSLTLIATANQGSEATYESGFVIDKFPISRPNLTFSTLTVSNMSPEDSSIYLCSVGQGAKYGYTFGSGTRLTVV.

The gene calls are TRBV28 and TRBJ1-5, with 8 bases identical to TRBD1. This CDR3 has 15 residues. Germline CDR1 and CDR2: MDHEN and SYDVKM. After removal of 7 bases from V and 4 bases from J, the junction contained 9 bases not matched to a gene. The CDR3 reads CASTRGTGVNQPQHF. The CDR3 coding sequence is TGTGCCAGCACCCGAGGGACAGGAGTAAATCAGCCCCAGCATTTT. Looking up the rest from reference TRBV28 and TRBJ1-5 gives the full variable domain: DVKVTQSSRYLVKRTGEKVFLECVQDMDHENMFWYRQDPGLGLRLIYFSYDVKMKEKGDIPEGYSVSREKKERFSLILESASTNQTSMYLCASTRGTGVNQPQHFGDGTRLSIL.

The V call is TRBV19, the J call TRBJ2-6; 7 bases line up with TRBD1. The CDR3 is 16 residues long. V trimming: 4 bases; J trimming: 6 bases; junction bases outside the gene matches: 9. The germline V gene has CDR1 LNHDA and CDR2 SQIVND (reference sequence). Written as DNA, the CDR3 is TGTGCCAGTAGTAATTGGGACAGCGCTAAGGCCAACGTCCTGACTTTC. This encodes CASSNWDSAKANVLTF. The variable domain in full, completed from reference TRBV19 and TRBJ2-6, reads DGGITQSPKYLFRKEGQNVTLSCEQNLNHDAMYWYRQDPGQGLRLIYYSQIVNDFQKGDIAEGYSVSREKKESFPLTVTSAQKNPTAFYLCASSNWDSAKANVLTFGAGSRLTVL.

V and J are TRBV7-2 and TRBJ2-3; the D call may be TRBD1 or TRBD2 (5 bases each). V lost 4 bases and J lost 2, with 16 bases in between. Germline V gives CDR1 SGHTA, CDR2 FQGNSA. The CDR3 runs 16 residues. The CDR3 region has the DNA TGTGCCAGCAGCTCGGGACCGAGACTTACCACAGATACGCAGTATTTT. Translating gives CASSSGPRLTTDTQYF.

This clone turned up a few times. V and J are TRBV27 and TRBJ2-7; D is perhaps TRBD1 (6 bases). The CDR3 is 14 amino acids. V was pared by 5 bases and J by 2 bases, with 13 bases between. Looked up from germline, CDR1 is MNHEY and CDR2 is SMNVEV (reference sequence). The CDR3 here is CASSTSQGTYEQYF. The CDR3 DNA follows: TGTGCCAGCAGTACATCACAGGGTACCTACGAGCAGTACTTC.

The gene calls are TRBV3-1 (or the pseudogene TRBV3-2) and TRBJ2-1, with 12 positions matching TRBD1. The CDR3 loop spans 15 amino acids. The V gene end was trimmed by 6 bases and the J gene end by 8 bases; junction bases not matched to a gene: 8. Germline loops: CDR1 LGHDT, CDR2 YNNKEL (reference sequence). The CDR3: CASRLTGTGGDEQFF. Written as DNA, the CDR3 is TGTGCCAGCAGACTAACCGGGACAGGGGGCGATGAGCAGTTCTTC.

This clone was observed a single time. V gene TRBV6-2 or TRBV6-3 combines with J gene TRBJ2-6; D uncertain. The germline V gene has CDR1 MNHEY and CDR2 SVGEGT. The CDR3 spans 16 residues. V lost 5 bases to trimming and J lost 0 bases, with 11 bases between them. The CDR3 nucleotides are TGTGCCAGCAGTCGCACCGAGCTCTCTGGGGCCAACGTCCTGACTTTC. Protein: CASSRTELSGANVLTF.

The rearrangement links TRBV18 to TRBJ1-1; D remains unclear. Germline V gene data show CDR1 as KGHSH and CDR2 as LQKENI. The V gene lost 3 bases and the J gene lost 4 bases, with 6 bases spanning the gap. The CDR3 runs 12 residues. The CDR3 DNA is TGTGCCAGCTCACCGGGCAGCACTGAAGCTTTCTTT. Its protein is CASSPGSTEAFF.

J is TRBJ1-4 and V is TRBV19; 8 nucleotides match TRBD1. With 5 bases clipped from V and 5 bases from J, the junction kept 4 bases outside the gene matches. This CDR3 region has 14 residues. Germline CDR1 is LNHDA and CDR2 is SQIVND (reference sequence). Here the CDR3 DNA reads TGTGCCAGTAGTCCCTGGACAGGGAATGAAAAACTGTTTTTT. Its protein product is CASSPWTGNEKLFF.

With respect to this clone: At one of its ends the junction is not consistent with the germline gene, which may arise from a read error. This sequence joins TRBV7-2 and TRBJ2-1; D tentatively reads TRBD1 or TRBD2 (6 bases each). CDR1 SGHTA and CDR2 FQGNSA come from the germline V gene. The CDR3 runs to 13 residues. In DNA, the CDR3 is TGTGCCAGCAGCACGACGAGGAGGGGGGTCGGGATCTTC. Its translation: CASSTTRRGVGIF. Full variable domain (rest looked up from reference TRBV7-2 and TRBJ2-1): GAGVSQSPSNKVTEKGKDVELRCDPISGHTALYWYRQSLGQGLEFLIYFQGNSAPDKSGLPSDRFSAERTGGSVSTLTIQRTQQEDSAVYLCASSTTRRGVGIFGPGTRLTVL.

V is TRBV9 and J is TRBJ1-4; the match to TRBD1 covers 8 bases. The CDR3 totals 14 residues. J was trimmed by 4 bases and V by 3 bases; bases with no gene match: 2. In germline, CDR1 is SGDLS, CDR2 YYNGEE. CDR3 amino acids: CASSGTGYNEKLFF. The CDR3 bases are TGTGCCAGCAGCGGGACAGGGTATAATGAAAAACTGTTTTTT.

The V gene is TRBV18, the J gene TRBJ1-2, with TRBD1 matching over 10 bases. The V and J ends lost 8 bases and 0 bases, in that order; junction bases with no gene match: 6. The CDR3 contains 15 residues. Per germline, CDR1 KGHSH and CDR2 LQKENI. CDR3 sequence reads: CASHPGTGANYGYTF. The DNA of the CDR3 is TGTGCCAGCCACCCGGGGACAGGGGCTAACTATGGCTACACCTTC.

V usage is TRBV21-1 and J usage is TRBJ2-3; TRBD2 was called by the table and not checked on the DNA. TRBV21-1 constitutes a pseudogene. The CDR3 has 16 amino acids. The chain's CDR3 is CASSNGGGPRTDTQYF. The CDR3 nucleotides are TGTGCCAGCAGCAATGGCGGGGGACCTCGTACAGATACGCAGTATTTT.

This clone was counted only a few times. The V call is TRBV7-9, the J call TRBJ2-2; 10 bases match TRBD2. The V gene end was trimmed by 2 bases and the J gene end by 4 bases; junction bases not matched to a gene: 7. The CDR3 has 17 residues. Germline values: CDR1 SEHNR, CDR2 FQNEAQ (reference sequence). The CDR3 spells CASSLRLAGAVTGELFF. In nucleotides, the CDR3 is TGTGCCAGCAGCTTAAGGCTAGCGGGAGCGGTCACCGGGGAGCTGTTTTTT.

The CDR3 DNA sequence: TGTGCCAGCAGCTTAAATGTAAGGACAGGGATCTTCTATGGCTACACCTTC. The encoded protein is CASSLNVRTGIFYGYTF. The chain employs TRBV7-7 and TRBJ1-2, with 8 bases fitting TRBD1. After removal of 2 bases from V and 4 bases from J, the junction contained 12 bases not matched to a gene. The CDR3 covers 17 residues. CDR1 is SSHAT and CDR2 is FNYEAQ in the germline V gene (reference sequence).

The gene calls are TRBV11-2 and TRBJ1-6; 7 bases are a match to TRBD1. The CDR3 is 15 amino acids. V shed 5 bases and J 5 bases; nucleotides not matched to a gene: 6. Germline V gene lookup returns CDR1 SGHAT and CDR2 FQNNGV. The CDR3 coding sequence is TGTGCCAGCAGCCAGGGGACAGCCGATAATTCACCCCTCCACTTT. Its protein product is CASSQGTADNSPLHF.

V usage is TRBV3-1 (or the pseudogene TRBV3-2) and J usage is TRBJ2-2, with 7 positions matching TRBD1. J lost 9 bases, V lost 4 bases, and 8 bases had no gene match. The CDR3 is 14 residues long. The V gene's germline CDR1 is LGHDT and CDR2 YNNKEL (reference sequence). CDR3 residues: CASSPGTAHRELFF. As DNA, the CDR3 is TGTGCCAGCAGCCCCGGGACAGCCCACCGGGAGCTGTTTTTT.

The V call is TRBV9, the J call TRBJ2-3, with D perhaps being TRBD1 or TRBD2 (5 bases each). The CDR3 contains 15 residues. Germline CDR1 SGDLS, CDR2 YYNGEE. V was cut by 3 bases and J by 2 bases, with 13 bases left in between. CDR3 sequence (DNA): TGTGCCAGCAGCGAGTTTAGGGACCCCACAGATACGCAGTATTTT. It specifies CASSEFRDPTDTQYF.

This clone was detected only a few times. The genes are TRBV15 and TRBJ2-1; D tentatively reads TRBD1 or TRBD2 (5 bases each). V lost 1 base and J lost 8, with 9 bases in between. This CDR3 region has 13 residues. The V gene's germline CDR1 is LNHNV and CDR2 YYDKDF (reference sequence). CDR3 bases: TGTGCCACCAGCAGAGGAAGGGACCATGAGCAGTTCTTC. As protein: CATSRGRDHEQFF.